These 17 T cell receptor beta chains share one sample of origin, sequenced in a study of identifying expanded T cells in peripheral blood. Assay: immunoSEQ multiplex PCR; the TCRdb copy retains only in-frame clones and omits some. The profile shows roughly 63,000 clones, around 86% of them singletons. Sample: blood. The receptors derive from a person aged 18 to 75 in good health.

This clone was picked up one time. The chain combines TRBV29-1 with TRBJ1-2, with D perhaps matching TRBD1 (6 bases). Germline V gene lookup returns CDR1 SQVTM and CDR2 ANQGSEA. Between the trimmed V and J ends, which lost 4 bases and 8 bases, there was a span of 14 bases. The CDR3 runs 12 residues. The CDR3 DNA follows: TGCAGCGTTGCTGTGACAGGTGGCGGCTACACCTTC. Its protein is CSVAVTGGGYTF.

The chain recombines TRBV21-1 with TRBJ1-5; TRBD1 reflects the table's D call only, with no check against the DNA. TRBV21-1 is recorded as a pseudogene. The CDR3 contains 14 residues. In nucleotides, the CDR3 is TGTGCCAGCTCCCTCCAGGGCGCATGGCAGCCCCAGCATTTT. It codes for CASSLQGAWQPQHF.

This clone was seen just once. The chain employs TRBV29-1 and TRBJ2-2; D tentatively reads TRBD1 or TRBD2 (5 bases each). V lost 7 bases, J lost 6 bases, and 15 bases lay in between. The CDR3 is made up of 13 amino acids. Germline loops: CDR1 SQVTM, CDR2 ANQGSEA. Here the CDR3 reads CSGHDQGAGELFF. In nucleotides, the CDR3 is TGCAGCGGTCACGATCAGGGAGCCGGGGAGCTGTTTTTT.

J is TRBJ1-5 and V is TRBV21-1; no check of the table's D call, TRBD1, against the DNA was made. TRBV21-1 corresponds to a pseudogene. The CDR3 totals 17 residues. CDR3 amino acids: CASSKNRDRGLYQPQHF. The CDR3 DNA follows: TGTGCCAGCAGCAAAAACCGGGACAGGGGGCTCTATCAGCCCCAGCATTTT.

This clone has only one observation. CDR3 in amino acids: CASSIGQGLSYEQYF. CDR3 nucleotide sequence: TGTGCCAGTAGTATAGGACAGGGCCTCTCCTACGAGCAGTACTTC. The chain uses TRBV19 and TRBJ2-7; TRBD1 agrees at 7 bases. Germline trimming cut 1 base from V and 0 bases from J; bases unmatched to any gene: 3. This CDR3 region has 15 residues. CDR1 and CDR2 from the germline V gene are LNHDA and SQIVND (reference sequence). Based on the CDR3 plus reference TRBV19 and TRBJ2-7, the full variable domain is DGGITQSPKYLFRKEGQNVTLSCEQNLNHDAMYWYRQDPGQGLRLIYYSQIVNDFQKGDIAEGYSVSREKKESFPLTVTSAQKNPTAFYLCASSIGQGLSYEQYFGPGTRLTVT.

The rearrangement links TRBV7-2 to TRBJ2-7, with a possible D match to TRBD2 (6 bases). V lost 5 bases and J lost 2, with 13 bases in between. Germline CDR1 and CDR2: SGHTA and FQGNSA. CDR3 length: 14 amino acids. The CDR3 coding sequence is TGTGCCAGCAGCCGTAGCGGAACCACCTACGAGCAGTACTTC. Translated: CASSRSGTTYEQYF. Full variable domain (remainder filled in from reference TRBV7-2 and TRBJ2-7): GAGVSQSPSNKVTEKGKDVELRCDPISGHTALYWYRQSLGQGLEFLIYFQGNSAPDKSGLPSDRFSAERTGGSVSTLTIQRTQQEDSAVYLCASSRSGTTYEQYFGPGTRLTVT.

The V call is TRBV6-6, the J call TRBJ2-5, with D perhaps TRBD1 (6 bases). The V end lost 4 bases, the J end lost 0 bases, and 9 bases lay between the germline ends. CDR1 MNHNY and CDR2 SVGAGI come from the germline V gene (reference sequence). CDR3 length: 14 residues. CDR3 sequence reads: CASSSPGDQETQYF. As DNA, the CDR3 is TGTGCCAGCAGTTCTCCAGGGGACCAAGAGACCCAGTACTTC.

The rearrangement joins TRBV5-4 to TRBJ1-1, with 7 bases identical to TRBD1. The CDR3 has 14 residues. Unmatched junction bases numbered 4, after V lost 4 bases and J lost 1 base. Looked up from germline, CDR1 is SGHNT and CDR2 is YYREEE (reference sequence). CDR3 nucleotides: TGTGCCAGCAGCCAGGGACAGCAGAACACTGAAGCTTTCTTT. Translated: CASSQGQQNTEAFF.

The rearrangement links TRBV6-1 to TRBJ1-6; 7 nucleotides align to TRBD1. The CDR3 is 14 residues long. V dropped 6 bases and J dropped 10; count of bases not matched to a gene: 9. The germline V gene encodes CDR1 MNHNS and CDR2 SASEGT. CDR3 in amino acids: CASRERTGGSPLHF. The CDR3 region has the DNA TGTGCCAGCAGGGAAAGGACAGGTGGATCACCCCTCCACTTT.

The J gene is TRBJ2-7, the V gene TRBV18; D remains ambiguous. CDR3 length: 12 amino acids. V dropped 3 bases and J dropped 4 bases, with 7 bases sitting between them. Germline V CDR1 and CDR2: KGHSH, LQKENI. CDR3: CASSPYIYEQYF. CDR3 nucleotide sequence: TGTGCCAGCTCACCTTACATATACGAGCAGTACTTC.

The chain joins TRBV9 to TRBJ2-2, with TRBD2 matching 7 bases. This CDR3 has 15 residues. CDR1 is SGDLS, CDR2 YYNGEE, per germline. V shed 0 bases and J 5 bases; nucleotides not matched to a gene: 4. CDR3 nucleotides: TGTGCCAGCAGCGTAGCGGGGGGAGGGACCGGGGAGCTGTTTTTT. It codes for CASSVAGGGTGELFF.

This rearrangement joins TRBV7-9 to TRBJ2-7; the D gene is possibly TRBD1 (5 bases). Trimming stripped 1 base from V and 4 bases from J, with 14 bases between. The CDR3 is made up of 15 amino acids. The germline V gene encodes CDR1 SEHNR and CDR2 FQNEAQ (reference sequence). The CDR3 reads CASSLGTHPDYEQYF. For the CDR3, the DNA is TGTGCCAGCAGCTTAGGGACACATCCAGATTACGAGCAGTACTTC.

Points on this clone: Since a far larger clone is one base different, this is likely a read error. Within the sample, other DNA sequences also encode this same CDR3. For the CDR3, the DNA is TGTGCCAGCAGCCAACAAAGGACAGCGTCCTACGAGCAGTACTTC. Translated, it gives CASSQQRTASYEQYF. J is TRBJ2-7 and V is TRBV5-4; maybe TRBD1 (6 bases). The germline CDR1 and CDR2 sequences are SGHNT and YYREEE (reference sequence). CDR3 length: 15 residues. The V gene lost 4 bases and the J gene lost 1 base, with 15 bases spanning the gap.

V usage is TRBV6-1 and J usage is TRBJ2-6; D remains unclear. The CDR3 consists of 14 residues. V was trimmed by 9 bases and J by 0 bases, leaving 9 bases between them. CDR1 MNHNS and CDR2 SASEGT come from the germline V gene. The CDR3 DNA reads as TGTGCCAGTCAAAAGGGCTCTGGGGCCAACGTCCTGACTTTC. It encodes CASQKGSGANVLTF.

This clone was counted a single time. V and J are TRBV5-1 and TRBJ2-7; 7 positions match TRBD1. The length of the CDR3 is 13 residues. Trimming cost V 4 bases and J 5 bases; bases outside gene matches: 6. CDR1 SGHRS and CDR2 YFSETQ come from the germline V gene. The CDR3 sequence: CASSLRGNHEQYV. In DNA, the CDR3 is TGCGCCAGCAGCCTCAGGGGGAATCACGAGCAGTACGTC.

This clone was recorded once. The chain recombines TRBV6-5 with TRBJ1-2, with D possibly matching TRBD1 (6 bases). V was trimmed by 5 bases and J by 4 bases, leaving 11 bases between them. Germline V gene data show CDR1 as MNHEY and CDR2 as SVGAGI. This CDR3 region has 13 residues. CDR3 DNA sequence: TGTGCCAGCAGTACAGGGTTCATCTATGGCTACACCTTC. Its translation: CASSTGFIYGYTF.

CDR3 in DNA: TGTGCCAGCAGTGAAGCAGGCGGGGGGATTCCGGGGGAGCTGTTTTTT. Protein product: CASSEAGGGIPGELFF. The chain uses TRBV6-1 and TRBJ2-2; 8 bases are a match to TRBD2. The germline gives CDR1 MNHNS, CDR2 SASEGT. The CDR3 has 16 amino acids. V shed 0 bases, J shed 8 bases, and the junction held 8 bases outside the gene matches.